These 15 T cell receptor beta chains share one sample of origin, sequenced in a study of regulatory T cells in long-lasting Graves disease (dated by TCRdb to the early 2020s). This specimen's time point label, per the study, means: newly diagnosed GD, antithyroid drugs for less than 3 months. RNA was extracted from PBMCs in TRIzol for both TCR sequencing and RNA sequencing. Library creation used multiplex PCR. The sequencing machine was an Illumina HiSeq 4000. iRepertoire HTBI primers and Arm-PCR amplification of CDR3 regions were used to construct TCR beta libraries. Using fastp trimming at Q25 and MiXCR clonotype assembly, TCRdb reanalyzed the public sequencing data and kept in-frame beta chains. When rows share a CDR3 protein, they turn into one entry using the most common DNA and genes. A total of 390,000 or so distinct CDR3 sequences appear in this sample, 12% of them only once. The ten largest clones take up approximately 20% of the sample.

This sample was also put to use in a study of T cells in Graves' hyperthyroidism and ophthalmopathy.

This specimen was peripheral blood mononuclear cells (PBMCs), taken at new diagnosis, from a patient treated with antithyroid drugs. These receptors were collected from a young woman with Graves disease. Donor details come from another sample of the same person, matched by shared clones.

This clonotype showed up many times. CDR3: CASSPRVHQETQYF. In DNA form, the CDR3 reads TGTGCCAGCAGTCCACGGGTGCATCAAGAGACCCAGTACTTC. The chain recombines TRBV12-3 or TRBV12-4 with TRBJ2-5; D is unresolved. Trimming cost V 5 bases and J 2 bases, with 12 bases left between them. This CDR3 contains 14 residues.

In regard to this clonotype: A much larger clone sits a single nucleotide away, making a read error possible. The genes are TRBV7-3 and TRBJ2-3; 7 nucleotides agree with TRBD1. The CDR3 contains 15 residues. After removal of 0 bases from V and 5 bases from J, the junction contained 5 bases not matched to a gene. In germline, CDR1 is SGHTA, CDR2 FQGTGA. The DNA of the CDR3 is TGTGCCAGCAGCTTAACGGAGACAGGGTTAGATACGCAGTATTTT. This codes for CASSLTETGLDTQYF. Using reference TRBV7-3 and TRBJ2-3 for the parts outside the CDR3, the full variable domain is GAGVSQTPSNKVTEKGKYVELRCDPISGHTALYWYRQSLGQGPEFLIYFQGTGAADDSGLPNDRFFAVRPEGSVSTLKIQRTERGDSAVYLCASSLTETGLDTQYFGPGTRLTVL.

This chain joins TRBV10-3 and TRBJ1-1; 7 nucleotides align to TRBD1. Unmatched junction bases numbered 7, after V lost 5 bases and J lost 7 bases. Germline V gives CDR1 ENHRY, CDR2 SYGVKD. The CDR3 is made up of 13 amino acids. The CDR3 loop reads CAISSRGHGEAFF. CDR3 bases: TGTGCCATCAGTAGTAGGGGGCATGGTGAAGCTTTCTTT.

This clonotype showed up many times. The chain has TRBV28 and TRBJ1-1; D gene ambiguous. Deletions cut 10 bases from V and 1 base from J, with 7 bases between. Germline lookup yields CDR1 MDHEN and CDR2 SYDVKM. The CDR3 totals 11 residues. The CDR3: CATAGNTEAFF. The CDR3 DNA reads as TGTGCCACCGCAGGGAACACTGAAGCTTTCTTT.

This clonotype was seen repeatedly, ten times or more. V gene TRBV9 combines with J gene TRBJ2-1; the match to TRBD2 covers 7 bases. Germline V lookup: CDR1 SGDLS, CDR2 YYNGEE. This CDR3 contains 15 residues. J lost 4 bases, V lost 3 bases, and 7 bases had no gene match. The CDR3 protein is CASSASGTIYNEQFF. CDR3 in DNA: TGTGCCAGCAGCGCGTCCGGGACTATATACAATGAGCAGTTCTTC.

Comment on this clonotype: A much larger clone lies a single base off, so this may be a read error. The rearrangement links TRBV6-9 to TRBJ2-1; D remains ambiguous. This CDR3 contains 15 residues. Per germline, CDR1 MNHGY and CDR2 SVAAGI. CDR3 protein: CASSYFRSSYSEQFF. CDR3 DNA sequence: TGTGCCAGCAGTTACTTTCGGAGCTCCTACAGTGAGCAGTTCTTC.

This clonotype has at least ten counts. The chain employs TRBV7-3 and TRBJ2-7; TRBD1 aligns across 7 bases. Trimming took 2 bases from V and 5 from J; bases not matched to a gene: 3. The germline gives CDR1 SGHTA, CDR2 FQGTGA. CDR3 size: 13 residues. The CDR3 DNA reads as TGTGCCAGCAGCTTAGACAGGGAAAACGAGCAGTACTTC. It translates to CASSLDRENEQYF.

This clonotype has ten or more counts. The chain recombines TRBV6-1 with TRBJ1-1, with D possibly matching TRBD1 (6 bases). Germline CDR1 MNHNS, CDR2 SASEGT. There are 14 residues in the CDR3. Trimming took 7 bases from V and 0 from J, leaving 12 bases between them. CDR3 DNA: TGTGCCAGCATTCGGGGGACACTGAACACTGAAGCTTTCTTT. This codes for CASIRGTLNTEAFF.

This clonotype was found a few times. The chain employs TRBV6-2 or TRBV6-3 and TRBJ2-1; either TRBD1 or TRBD2 may supply D (6 bases each). Germline lookup yields CDR1 MNHEY and CDR2 SVGEGT. This CDR3 has 20 amino acids. Trimming pared 5 bases from V and 0 bases from J, leaving 26 bases between. The chain's CDR3 is CASSHAGTQFSVASYNEQFF. For the CDR3, the DNA is TGTGCCAGCAGTCACGCGGGGACACAGTTTTCGGTCGCCTCCTACAATGAGCAGTTCTTC.

The table lists this clonotype with many counts. This chain joins TRBV27 and TRBJ2-1; possible D gene TRBD2, 6 bases. There are 15 residues in the CDR3. V lost 6 bases to trimming and J lost 1 base, with 13 bases between them. The germline gives CDR1 MNHEY, CDR2 SMNVEV (reference sequence). The CDR3 region has the DNA TGTGCCAGCAGCCCCGACGGGGGTTCCTACAATGAGCAGTTCTTC. Encoded protein: CASSPDGGSYNEQFF.

This clonotype was recorded many times. This chain connects TRBV5-4 to TRBJ2-5; D unclear. The length of the CDR3 is 13 residues. Per the germline V gene, CDR1 is SGHNT and CDR2 is YYREEE (reference sequence). V lost 1 base to trimming and J lost 2 bases, with 6 bases between them. The CDR3 DNA follows: TGTGCCAGCAGCTTGTACGAACAAGAGACCCAGTACTTC. It translates to CASSLYEQETQYF.

This clonotype was found many times. J is TRBJ2-5 and V is TRBV18; D may be TRBD1 (6 bases). V was shortened by 5 bases and J by 3 bases, with 13 bases between the two germline ends. Germline V gene data show CDR1 as KGHSH and CDR2 as LQKENI. The CDR3 is 14 amino acids. The CDR3 DNA reads TGTGCCAGCTCATCATGGGACAAAAAAGAGACCCAGTACTTC. It translates to CASSSWDKKETQYF. The whole variable domain, remainder taken from reference TRBV18 and TRBJ2-5, is NAGVMQNPRHLVRRRGQEARLRCSPMKGHSHVYWYRQLPEEGLKFMVYLQKENIIDESGMPKERFSAEFPKEGPSILRIQQVVRGDSAAYFCASSSWDKKETQYFGPGTRLLVL.

This clonotype was seen repeatedly, ten times or more. The DNA of the CDR3 is TGTGCCAGCAGCCAACAGGGGGGCTCCTACGAGCAGTACTTC. Its translation is CASSQQGGSYEQYF. V usage is TRBV7-9 and J usage is TRBJ2-7, with 8 bases fitting TRBD1. Germline V gives CDR1 SEHNR, CDR2 FQNEAQ (reference sequence). The V and J ends lost 5 bases and 0 bases, in that order; junction bases with no gene match: 3. This CDR3 is 14 amino acids long.

The sample holds many counts of this clonotype. The genes are TRBV20-1 and TRBJ2-2; 9 nucleotides agree with TRBD2. The length of the CDR3 is 16 residues. V shed 5 bases and J 3 bases; nucleotides not matched to a gene: 10. Germline lookup yields CDR1 DFQATT and CDR2 SNEGSKA (reference sequence). For the CDR3, the DNA is TGCAGTGCTTCGTTTAGCGGGAGTTCGTACACCGGGGAGCTGTTTTTT. This encodes CSASFSGSSYTGELFF.

This clonotype has a handful of counts. The chain couples TRBV9 to TRBJ1-1; no firm D call. This CDR3 comprises 15 residues. V dropped 2 bases and J dropped 4 bases, with 15 bases sitting between them. Germline V gene data show CDR1 as SGDLS and CDR2 as YYNGEE. CDR3 DNA: TGTGCCAGCAGCGTCGGTAGTGCGGGCGGCACTGAAGCTTTCTTT. It is translated as CASSVGSAGGTEAFF.